This T cell receptor (beta chain) was sequenced in a study of T cell responses to AZD1222 COVID-19 vaccine (dated by TCRdb to 2020 to 2022). With respect to the entire study: TCR sequencing covered fewer than 250 trial participants: 200 to 220 given two doses of AZD1222 and some 25 given two doses of MenACWY control vaccine. Trial participants were enrolled into age subgroups of 18-55, 56-69 and 70-plus years, which contained roughly 150, 30 and 60 TCR-sequenced participants, respectively. What the work shows at the level of the full study, not this receptor alone: Most participants were white British and females outnumbered males, and the authors suggested that clonal diversity may have been underestimated. Reportedly, almost half of the unique spike-specific TCRs recognized epitopes lying outside the regions that are mutated in the B.1.351 and B.1.1.7 variants. Because no day 14 peak-response samples were available, repertoires were characterized only after the peak T cell response. Conclusions about previously exposed vaccinees are limited, since just a handful of AZD1222 recipients were seropositive for SARS-CoV-2 at baseline. Spike-specific TCR breadth and depth rose significantly after two AZD1222 doses compared with day 0 and with MenACWY recipients. In the small 56-69-year group, the increase in depth fell short of significance, most likely because of low power. The vaccine-associated CD4 TCRs covered the entire spike protein, and the dominant responses fell in regions 160-218 and 743-854.

The cysteine opens and the phenylalanine closes a CDR3 of 16 amino acids. CDR3 DNA only is kept here, 48 bases in frame from base 1. CDR1 and CDR2, looked up from the germline V gene (reference sequence), are LGHDT and YNNKEL. The V end loses 4 bases and the J end loses 1 base, and a stretch of 16 bases separates them. The CDR3 regions of human TCRbeta chains were analyzed by immunosequencing. For the original study's pipeline: TCRs in the repertoires were matched against a reference library of SARS-CoV-2-specific TCRs that had been generated with the MIRA antigen-specificity platform. Breadth meant the fraction of unique TCRs that were SARS-CoV-2-associated, whereas depth meant the fraction of total T cells that were SARS-CoV-2-associated. Using the MIRA data, each spike-specific TCR was mapped to the spike region that the TCR reacts to and placed in a CD4 or CD8 class. Log10-transformed breadth and depth values were compared by one-way ANOVA with Sidak's multiple comparisons tests. TCRdb re-hosts the immuneACCESS table, in-frame sequences only. Its copies lack some clones; in the studies checked, an unresolved V gene accounts for under half of them, and the cause for the rest is not known. The V and J calls and the clone size are those of that table, but D and trimming were determined from the DNA. Across this sample there are over 150,000 clones, with roughly nine tenths seen only once. The biggest ten clones account for 5.5% of the sample.

The time point label of this sample denotes: baseline before first vaccination. The label giving this sample's treatment or condition can be read as: meningococcal conjugate vaccine given as trial control. Vaccinee samples came from UK trials COV001 and COV002, including a single-blind randomized controlled phase 2/3 trial of AZD1222 (ChAdOx1 nCoV-19) in healthy adults. Trial participant PBMC samples were collected at day 0 and day 28 after the second dose for TCRbeta chain sequencing. Details on this clone: There is no known antigen for this receptor. No base quality values were provided; no much bigger clone lies one nucleotide off.

This TCR came from an adult in good health. The sequences come from peripheral blood, collected on day 0 of MenACWY control vaccination. The chain is assembled from TRBV3-1 (or the pseudogene TRBV3-2) and TRBJ1-2, and perhaps TRBD1 as D gene, on 5 matching bases. DNA sequence: TGTGCCAGCAGCCTGGCGGGACGGGAATATAACTATGGCTACACCTTC. Translated, this is CASSLAGREYNYGYTF.